The source of this TCR beta chain is a study of blood T cell dynamics during melanoma immunotherapy (dated by TCRdb to about 2020). Regarding the study in general: Patients had metastatic melanoma and received first-line pembrolizumab or nivolumab plus ipilimumab as standard of care in the United Kingdom. Peripheral T cell receptor repertoires of metastatic melanoma patients were profiled before and after one cycle of checkpoint inhibitor therapy to find early correlates of response. The training cohort was made up of consecutive patients, while a further independent group of patients from the same centre was pooled to form an external validation set. Study-wide findings and limitations: The relatively small sample size was acknowledged as something that could potentially limit how far the results can be generalized. Patients who later achieved disease control showed a bifurcated PBMC repertoire reorganization at W3, with increased clonality or increased diversity, unlike progressors. The study was unable to establish whether the T cell clones driving the repertoire changes were melanoma-specific or instead reflected general immune activation.

With regard to this clone: No cognate antigen has been identified for it. No much larger clonotype is one base removed from it; base qualities were not supplied.

Read against the paper, the sample's time point label means: pre-treatment baseline. Blood samples were collected before treatment (T0) and at week 3 (W3), after the first cycle of checkpoint blockade. Except for a couple of patients with rapid clinical progression, response was assessed 12 weeks after the first infusion by RECIST 1.1; disease control meant complete response, partial response or stable disease. Any patient who had received prior systemic cancer treatment, was on concomitant immunosuppressant therapy or had synchronous other active malignancies was excluded. To track both circulating cells and T cell turnover, TCR beta was sequenced from bulk PBMC as well as from plasma cell-free DNA. PBMC were isolated from blood with Lymphoprep and SepMate tubes, followed by red cell lysis. QIAamp DNA Blood Mini kits were used to extract DNA from both PBMC and sorted T cell subsets. V trim: 7 bases; J trim: 2 bases; unmatched bases: 5. The CDR3 covers 17 residues, taking in both the cysteine and the phenylalanine. Only the CDR3 DNA stays, 51 bases, in frame from base 1. Taken from the germline V gene, the CDR1 and CDR2 loops are LGHNT and FRNRAP.

Every bulk PBMC sample was loaded with the same fixed amount of approximately 0.35 ug of DNA. TCR beta CDR3 sequences were amplified from genomic DNA using the immunoSEQ TCRb Assay kit according to manufacturer instructions. The KAPA Library Quantification Kit for Illumina platforms was used to quantify the pooled libraries by qPCR. Pooled libraries were clustered at 0.6-1.1 pM and sequenced on an Illumina NextSeq 500. As for the original processing: TCR data were analyzed with immunoSEQ ANALYZER and the R LymphoSeq package. A rearrangement efficiency score was calculated as productive divided by the sum of productive and non-productive CDR3 sequences. Clonality was measured with the Gini coefficient and diversity with the Renyi index at alpha=1, and both measures were compared pairwise between timepoints within each patient. Clonal relatedness, based on an edit distance of 3, and repertoire similarity, based on the Bhattacharyya coefficient, were both computed in LymphoSeq. To classify response, a linear discriminant analysis based on week-3 changes in clonality and diversity was built with the R MASS and caret packages. The source is immuneACCESS, and TCRdb retained only in-frame sequences with V and J called. Part of the clones is not carried over; for the studies checked, unresolved V genes explain less than half of this, and the remainder is unexplained. From that table come the V and J calls and clone size; the DNA was used to work out D and trimming. This sample lists over 20,000 clones; 85% to 90% were detected once. Together, the top ten hold approximately 1.2% of the sample.

Sequencing was performed on blood, taken from a patient treated with checkpoint blockade. The chain employs TRBV12-5 and TRBJ2-6; 13 of the junction bases match TRBD2. This TCR derives from a human donor with melanoma. The DNA sequence follows: TGTGCTAGTGCCCAAGGACTAGCGGGGGCTGGGGCCAACGTCCTGACTTTC. Its translation reads: CASAQGLAGAGANVLTF.